The source of this T cell receptor beta chain is a study of PD-L1 blockade in urothelial cancer. Study summary: Samples came from 3 weeks, at the second dose, and 6 weeks into treatment. Per blood sample, T cells had a median of approximately 150,000. Study-level results: Pretreatment clonality of the blood TCR repertoire below the median was predictive of superior survival.

The CDR3 has 15 residues. Per germline, CDR1 MDHEN and CDR2 SYDVKM. V was cut by 5 bases and J by 3 bases, with 13 bases left in between. For this clone: What it binds is not known.

Using immunoSEQ multiplex PCR, the repertoire was profiled, and TCRdb retains in-frame clones only, with some absent. The profile shows 20,000 to 25,000 clones, roughly 90% of them singletons. The specimen was PBMCs, collected around atezolizumab (anti-PD-L1) treatment. The J gene is TRBJ1-4, the V gene TRBV28; perhaps TRBD1 as D (6 bases). The clonotype was recovered from a woman aged 55-70 years with urothelial cancer. As DNA, the CDR3 is TGTGCCAGCAGTCCTACGACAGGTTCTAATGAAAAACTGTTTTTT. Translation gives CASSPTTGSNEKLFF.